A single sample gave rise to the 2 T cell receptor beta chains below, sequenced in a study of blood T cell repertoires in COVID-19. Generated by immunoSEQ multiplex PCR, the TCRdb table keeps only in-frame clones and is missing some. This repertoire shows 130,000 or so clones, roughly 77% found once; its top ten account for around 5%. Source material: peripheral blood. The receptors originated from a woman between 65 and 79 years old with COVID-19, enrolled during active disease.

The chain combines TRBV27 with TRBJ2-5; weak D call: TRBD1 (6 bases). V lost 5 bases and J lost 5, with 15 bases in between. Germline V lookup: CDR1 MNHEY, CDR2 SMNVEV (reference sequence). The CDR3 runs to 14 residues. This CDR3 is CASSAIQGGETQYF. CDR3 sequence (DNA): TGTGCCAGCAGTGCCATACAGGGTGGGGAGACCCAGTACTTC.

V usage is TRBV7-2 and J usage is TRBJ2-7; 7 bases align to TRBD2. The V gene's germline CDR1 is SGHTA and CDR2 FQGNSA. With 3 bases clipped from V and 1 base from J, the junction kept 6 bases outside the gene matches. This CDR3 region has 15 residues. The CDR3 DNA reads TGTGCCAGCAGCTTCAAGGCTAGCGGTTCCTACGAGCAGTACTTC. Translated: CASSFKASGSYEQYF.